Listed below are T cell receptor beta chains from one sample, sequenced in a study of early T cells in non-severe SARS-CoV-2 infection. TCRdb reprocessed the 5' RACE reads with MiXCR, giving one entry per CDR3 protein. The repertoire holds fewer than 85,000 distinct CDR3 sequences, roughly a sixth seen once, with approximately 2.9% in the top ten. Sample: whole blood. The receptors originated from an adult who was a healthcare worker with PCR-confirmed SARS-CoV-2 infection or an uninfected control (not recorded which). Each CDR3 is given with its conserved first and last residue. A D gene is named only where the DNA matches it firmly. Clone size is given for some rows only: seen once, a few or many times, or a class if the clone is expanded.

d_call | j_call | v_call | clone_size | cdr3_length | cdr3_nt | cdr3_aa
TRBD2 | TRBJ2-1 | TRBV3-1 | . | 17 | TGTGCCAGCAGCCAAGGGGGAGGGACCTTCTCCTACAATGAGCAGTTCTTC | CASSQGGGTFSYNEQFF
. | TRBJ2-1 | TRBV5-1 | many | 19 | TGCGCCAGCAGCTTGGGACTTCGAGGGAGGACTATCTCCTACAATGAGCAGTTCTTC | CASSLGLRGRTISYNEQFF
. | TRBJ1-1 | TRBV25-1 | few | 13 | TGTGCCAGCAGTGAACTTTTATGGGCTGGAGCTTTCTTT | CASSELLWAGAFF
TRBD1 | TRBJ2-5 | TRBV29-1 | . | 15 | TGCAGCGTTGATAGGGCAGGGGGTACCAAGAAGACCCAGTACTTC | CSVDRAGGTKKTQYF
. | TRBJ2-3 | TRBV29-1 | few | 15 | TGCAGCGTTGAAAAGTCAAGTGATAGCACAGATACGCAGTATTTT | CSVEKSSDSTDTQYF
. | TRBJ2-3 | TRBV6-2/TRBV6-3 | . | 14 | TGTGCCAGCAGTATCGGCGGGGGCACCAATACGCAGTATTTT | CASSIGGGTNTQYF
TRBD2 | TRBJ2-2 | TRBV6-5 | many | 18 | TGTGCCAGCAGTTACTCAGTTAGCGGGGCCCCGAGAACCGGGGAGCTGTTTTTT | CASSYSVSGAPRTGELFF
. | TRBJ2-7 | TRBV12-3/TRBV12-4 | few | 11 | TGTGCCAGCAGGTCCGTGTACGAGCAGTACTTC | CASRSVYEQYF
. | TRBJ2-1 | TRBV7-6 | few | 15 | TGTGCCAGCAGCTTGGGGGACATCTCCTACAATGAGCAGTTCTTC | CASSLGDISYNEQFF
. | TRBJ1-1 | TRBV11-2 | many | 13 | TGTGCCAGCAGCTTGGCAGTATCCACTGAAGCTTTCTTT | CASSLAVSTEAFF
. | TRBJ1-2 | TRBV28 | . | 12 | TGTGCCAGCAGTTCTTCAACCTATGGCTACACCTTC | CASSSSTYGYTF
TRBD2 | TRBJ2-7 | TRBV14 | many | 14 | TGTGCCAGCAGCCAGCCGGGACTAGCATACGAGCAGTACTTC | CASSQPGLAYEQYF
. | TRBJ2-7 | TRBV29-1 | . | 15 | TGCAGCGTTCAATTGGGGCAGGGAATCACCTACGAGCAGTACTTC | CSVQLGQGITYEQYF
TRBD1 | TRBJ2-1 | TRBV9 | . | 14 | TGTGCCAGCAGCGGGGGACAGGGGTCAAATGAGCAGTTCTTC | CASSGGQGSNEQFF
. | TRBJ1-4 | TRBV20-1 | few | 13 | TGCAGTGCTAGCGAGGGGGTTCATGAAAAACTGTTTTTT | CSASEGVHEKLFF
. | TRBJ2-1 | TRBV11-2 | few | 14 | TGTGCCAGCAGCTTAGAAGTTTTGAGGGGTGAGCAGTTCTTC | CASSLEVLRGEQFF
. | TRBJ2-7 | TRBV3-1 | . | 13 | TGTGCCAGCAGCCAAGGGGAAGGCTACGAGCAGTACTTC | CASSQGEGYEQYF
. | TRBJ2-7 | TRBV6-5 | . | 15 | TGTGCCAGCAGTTACTCCGGGGGGCGCCTGGTCGAGCAGTACTTC | CASSYSGGRLVEQYF
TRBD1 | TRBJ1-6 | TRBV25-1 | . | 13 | TGTGCCAGCAGTGGACAGGGGTATTCACCCCTCCACTTT | CASSGQGYSPLHF
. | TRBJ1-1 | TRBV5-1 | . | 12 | TGCGCCAGCAGCGGTACAGGGACTGAAGCTTTCTTT | CASSGTGTEAFF
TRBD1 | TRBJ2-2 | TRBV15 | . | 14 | TGTGCCACGGGGACAGGGGTGCGGGTCGGGGAGCTGTTTTTT | CATGTGVRVGELFF
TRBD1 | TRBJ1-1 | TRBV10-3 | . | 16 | TGTGCCATCAGTGACTGGACAGGGATACAGAACACTGAAGCTTTCTTT | CAISDWTGIQNTEAFF
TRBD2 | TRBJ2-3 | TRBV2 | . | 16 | TGTGCCAGCAGTCGGGGACTAGCGGGCCTCACAGATACGCAGTATTTT | CASSRGLAGLTDTQYF